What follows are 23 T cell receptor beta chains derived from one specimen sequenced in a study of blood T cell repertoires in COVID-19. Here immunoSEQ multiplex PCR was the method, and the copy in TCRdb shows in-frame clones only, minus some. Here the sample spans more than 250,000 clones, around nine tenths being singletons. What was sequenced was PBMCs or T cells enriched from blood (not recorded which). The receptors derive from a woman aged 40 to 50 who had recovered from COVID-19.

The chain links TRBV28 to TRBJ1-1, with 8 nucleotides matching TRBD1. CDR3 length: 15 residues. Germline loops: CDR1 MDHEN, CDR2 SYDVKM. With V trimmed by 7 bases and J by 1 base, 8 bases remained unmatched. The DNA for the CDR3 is TGTGCCAGCAATCTAGGAGACAGGGGGAACACTGAAGCTTTCTTT. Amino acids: CASNLGDRGNTEAFF.

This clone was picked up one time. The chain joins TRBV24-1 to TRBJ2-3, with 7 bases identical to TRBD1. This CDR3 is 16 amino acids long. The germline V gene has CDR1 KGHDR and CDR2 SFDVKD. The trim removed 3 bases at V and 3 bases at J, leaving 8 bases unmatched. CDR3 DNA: TGTGCCACCAGTGATCCCAGACAGGGTGGTACAGATACGCAGTATTTT. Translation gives CATSDPRQGGTDTQYF.

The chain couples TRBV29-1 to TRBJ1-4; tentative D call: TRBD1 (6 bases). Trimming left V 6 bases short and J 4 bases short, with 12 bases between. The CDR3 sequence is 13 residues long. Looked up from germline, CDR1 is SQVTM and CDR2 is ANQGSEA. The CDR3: CSVGDTFNEKLFF. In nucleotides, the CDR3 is TGCAGCGTCGGGGACACCTTTAATGAAAAACTGTTTTTT.

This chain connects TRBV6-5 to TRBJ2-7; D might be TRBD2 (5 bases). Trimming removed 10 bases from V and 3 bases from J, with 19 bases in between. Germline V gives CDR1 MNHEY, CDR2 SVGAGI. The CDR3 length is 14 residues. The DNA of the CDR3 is TGTGCCACCGCGCCCTGGGGAGAAATCTACGAGCAGTACTTC. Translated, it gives CATAPWGEIYEQYF.

The CDR3 reads CASSFGVTSRIDSTDTQYF. DNA of the CDR3: TGTGCCAGCAGCTTTGGGGTGACTAGCCGAATCGATAGCACAGATACGCAGTATTTT. The V call is TRBV7-2, the J call TRBJ2-3; 7 bases fit TRBD2. With 3 bases clipped from V and 0 bases from J, the junction kept 15 bases outside the gene matches. CDR1 and CDR2 from the germline V gene are SGHTA and FQGNSA. The CDR3 length is 19 residues.

This chain's CDR3 is CASSPGTGGQGSPLHF. In DNA, the CDR3 is TGCGCCAGCAGCCCGGGGACAGGGGGCCAGGGTTCACCCCTCCACTTT. This chain links TRBV5-1 with TRBJ1-6, with 12 bases fitting TRBD1. CDR1 SGHRS and CDR2 YFSETQ come from the germline V gene. The CDR3 loop spans 16 amino acids. V dropped 4 bases and J dropped 9; count of bases not matched to a gene: 8.

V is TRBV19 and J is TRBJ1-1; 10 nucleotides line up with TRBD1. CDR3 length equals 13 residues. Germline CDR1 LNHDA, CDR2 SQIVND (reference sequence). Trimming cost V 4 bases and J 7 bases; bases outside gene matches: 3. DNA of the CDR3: TGTGCCAGTAGTAGGGACAGGGGTGATGAAGCTTTCTTT. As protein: CASSRDRGDEAFF.

CDR3 protein: CASSQVRATTEAFF. In nucleotides, the CDR3 is TGTGCCAGCAGCCAAGTCAGGGCGACCACTGAAGCTTTCTTT. The J gene is TRBJ1-1, the V gene TRBV3-1 (or the pseudogene TRBV3-2), with D tentatively TRBD1 (5 bases). The CDR3 totals 14 residues. V was pared by 1 base and J by 4 bases, with 10 bases between. Germline values: CDR1 LGHDT, CDR2 YNNKEL (reference sequence).

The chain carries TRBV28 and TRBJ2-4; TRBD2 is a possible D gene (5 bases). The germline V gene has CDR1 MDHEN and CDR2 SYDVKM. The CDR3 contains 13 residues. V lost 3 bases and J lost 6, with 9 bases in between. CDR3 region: CASSFNRGNIQYF. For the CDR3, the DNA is TGTGCCAGCAGTTTTAATCGGGGAAACATTCAGTACTTC.

The DNA for the CDR3 is TGTGCCAGCAGTTTGGGGGACTCTTCCACAGATACGCAGTATTTT. Translation: CASSLGDSSTDTQYF. The chain couples TRBV28 to TRBJ2-3; maybe TRBD2 (6 bases). The CDR3 is made up of 15 amino acids. CDR1 and CDR2 from the germline V gene are MDHEN and SYDVKM. Trimming removed 3 bases from V and 2 bases from J, with 12 bases in between.

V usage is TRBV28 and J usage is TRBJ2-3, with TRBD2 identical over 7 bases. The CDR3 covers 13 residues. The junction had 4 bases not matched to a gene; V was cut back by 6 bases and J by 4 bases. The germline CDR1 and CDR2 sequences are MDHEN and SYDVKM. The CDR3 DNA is TGTGCCAGCAGACGACTAGCCTCAGATACGCAGTATTTT. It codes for CASRRLASDTQYF.

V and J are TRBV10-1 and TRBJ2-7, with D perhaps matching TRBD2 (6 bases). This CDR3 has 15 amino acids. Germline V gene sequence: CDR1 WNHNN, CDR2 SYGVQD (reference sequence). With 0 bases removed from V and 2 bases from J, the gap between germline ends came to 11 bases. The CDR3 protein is CASSESGTVTYEQYF. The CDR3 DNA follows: TGCGCCAGCAGTGAGTCCGGGACTGTTACCTACGAGCAGTACTTC.

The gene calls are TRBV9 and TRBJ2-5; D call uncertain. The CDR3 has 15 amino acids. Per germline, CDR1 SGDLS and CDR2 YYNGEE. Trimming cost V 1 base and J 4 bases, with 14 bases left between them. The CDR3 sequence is CASSVFGGSPETQYF. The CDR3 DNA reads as TGTGCCAGCAGCGTATTCGGCGGCTCACCAGAGACCCAGTACTTC. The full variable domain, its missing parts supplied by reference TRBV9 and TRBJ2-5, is DSGVTQTPKHLITATGQRVTLRCSPRSGDLSVYWYQQSLDQGLQFLIQYYNGEERAKGNILERFSAQQFPDLHSELNLSSLELGDSALYFCASSVFGGSPETQYFGPGTRLLVL.

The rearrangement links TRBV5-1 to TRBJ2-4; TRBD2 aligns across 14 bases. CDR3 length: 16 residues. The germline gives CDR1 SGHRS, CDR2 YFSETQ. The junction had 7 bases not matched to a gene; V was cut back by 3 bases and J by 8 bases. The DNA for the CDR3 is TGCGCCAGCAGCTGGGGGACTAGCGGGAGTGGGGACATTCAGTACTTC. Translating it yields CASSWGTSGSGDIQYF.

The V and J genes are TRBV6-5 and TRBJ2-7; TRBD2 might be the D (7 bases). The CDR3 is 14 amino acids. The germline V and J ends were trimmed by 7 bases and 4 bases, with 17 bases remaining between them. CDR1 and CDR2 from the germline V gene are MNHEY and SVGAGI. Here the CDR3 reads CASTHSEGGYEQYF. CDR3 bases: TGTGCCAGCACCCACTCAGAGGGGGGGTACGAGCAGTACTTC.

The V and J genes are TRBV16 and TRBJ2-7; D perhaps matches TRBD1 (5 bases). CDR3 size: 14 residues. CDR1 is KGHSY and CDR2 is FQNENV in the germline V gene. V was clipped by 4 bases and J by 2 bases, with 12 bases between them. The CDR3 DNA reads TGTGCCAGCAGCCTACACAGGACAACCTACGAGCAGTACTTC. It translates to CASSLHRTTYEQYF. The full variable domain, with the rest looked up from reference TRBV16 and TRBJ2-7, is GEEVAQTPKHLVRGEGQKAKLYCAPIKGHSYVFWYQQVLKNEFKFLISFQNENVFDETGMPKERFSAKCLPNSPCSLEIQATKLEDSAVYFCASSLHRTTYEQYFGPGTRLTVT.

In DNA form, the CDR3 reads TGTGCCACCAGCAGAGACCTAGGAGGGGAGGAGAGGAACAATGAGCAGTTCTTC. It translates to CATSRDLGGEERNNEQFF. The chain recombines TRBV15 with TRBJ2-1; tentative D call: TRBD2 (6 bases). V dropped 0 bases and J dropped 5 bases, with 20 bases sitting between them. This CDR3 has 18 amino acids. Per germline, CDR1 LNHNV and CDR2 YYDKDF (reference sequence).

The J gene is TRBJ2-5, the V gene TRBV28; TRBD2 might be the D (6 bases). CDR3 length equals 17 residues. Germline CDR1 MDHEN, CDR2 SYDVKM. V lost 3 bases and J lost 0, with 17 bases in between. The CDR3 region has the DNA TGTGCCAGCAGTTTGGGCGGTAGCGGAGAGTACCAAGAGACCCAGTACTTC. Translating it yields CASSLGGSGEYQETQYF.

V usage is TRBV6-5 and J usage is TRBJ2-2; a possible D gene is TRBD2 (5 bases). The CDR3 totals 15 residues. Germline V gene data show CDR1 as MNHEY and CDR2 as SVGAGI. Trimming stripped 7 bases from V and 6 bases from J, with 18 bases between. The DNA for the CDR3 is TGTGCCAGCACCCGACAAGGGAGTGGGGCCGGGGAGCTGTTTTTT. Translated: CASTRQGSGAGELFF.

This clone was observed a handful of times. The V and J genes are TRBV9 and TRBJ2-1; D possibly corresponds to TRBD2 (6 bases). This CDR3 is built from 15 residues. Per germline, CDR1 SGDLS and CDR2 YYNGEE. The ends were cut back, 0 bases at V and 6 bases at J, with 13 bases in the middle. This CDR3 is CASSVDGSMGNEQFF. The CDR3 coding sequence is TGTGCCAGCAGCGTAGACGGGAGTATGGGCAATGAGCAGTTCTTC.

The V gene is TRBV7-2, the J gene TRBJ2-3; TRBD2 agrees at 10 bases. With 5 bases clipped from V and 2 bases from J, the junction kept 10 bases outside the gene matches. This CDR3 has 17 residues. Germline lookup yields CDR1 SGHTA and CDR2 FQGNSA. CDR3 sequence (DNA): TGTGCCAGCAGCCCCCGGGTTAGCGGGAGGAACACAGATACGCAGTATTTT. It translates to CASSPRVSGRNTDTQYF.

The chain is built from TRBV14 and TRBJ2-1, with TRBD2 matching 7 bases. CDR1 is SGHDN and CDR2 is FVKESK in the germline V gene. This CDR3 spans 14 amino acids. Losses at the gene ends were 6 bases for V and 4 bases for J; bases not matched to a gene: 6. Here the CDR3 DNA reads TGTGCCAGCAGACCTAGCGGTTTTTACAATGAGCAGTTCTTC. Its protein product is CASRPSGFYNEQFF.

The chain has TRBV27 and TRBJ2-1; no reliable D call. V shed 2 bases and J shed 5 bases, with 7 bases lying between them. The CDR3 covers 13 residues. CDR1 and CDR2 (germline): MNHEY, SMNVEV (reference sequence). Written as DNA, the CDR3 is TGTGCCAGCAGTTTAAGTCAGAACAATGAGCAGTTCTTC. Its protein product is CASSLSQNNEQFF.